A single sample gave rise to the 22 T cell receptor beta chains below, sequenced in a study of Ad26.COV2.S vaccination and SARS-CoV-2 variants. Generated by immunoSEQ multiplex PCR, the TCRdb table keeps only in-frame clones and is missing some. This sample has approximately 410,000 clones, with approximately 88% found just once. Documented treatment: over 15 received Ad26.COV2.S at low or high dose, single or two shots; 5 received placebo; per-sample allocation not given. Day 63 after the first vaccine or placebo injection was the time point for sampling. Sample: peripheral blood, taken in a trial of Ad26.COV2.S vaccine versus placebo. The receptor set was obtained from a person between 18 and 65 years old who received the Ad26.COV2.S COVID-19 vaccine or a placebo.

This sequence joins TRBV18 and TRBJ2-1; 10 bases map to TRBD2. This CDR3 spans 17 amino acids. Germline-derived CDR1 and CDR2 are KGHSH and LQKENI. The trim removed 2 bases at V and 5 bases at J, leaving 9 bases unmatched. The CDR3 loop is CASSPSLAGVHNNEQFF. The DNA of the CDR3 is TGTGCCAGCTCACCAAGTCTAGCGGGGGTCCATAACAATGAGCAGTTCTTC.

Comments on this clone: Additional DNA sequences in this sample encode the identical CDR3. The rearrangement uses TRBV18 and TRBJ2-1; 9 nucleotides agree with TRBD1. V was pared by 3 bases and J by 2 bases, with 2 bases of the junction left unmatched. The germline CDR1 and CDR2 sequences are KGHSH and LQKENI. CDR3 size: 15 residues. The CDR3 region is CASSPGQGAYNEQFF. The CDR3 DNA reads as TGTGCCAGCTCACCGGGACAGGGCGCCTACAATGAGCAGTTCTTC.

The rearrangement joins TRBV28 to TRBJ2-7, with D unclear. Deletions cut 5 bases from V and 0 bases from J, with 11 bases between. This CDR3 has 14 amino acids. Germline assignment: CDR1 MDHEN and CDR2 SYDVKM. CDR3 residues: CASSLILSSYEQYF. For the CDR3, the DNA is TGTGCCAGCAGTCTAATACTAAGCTCCTACGAGCAGTACTTC.

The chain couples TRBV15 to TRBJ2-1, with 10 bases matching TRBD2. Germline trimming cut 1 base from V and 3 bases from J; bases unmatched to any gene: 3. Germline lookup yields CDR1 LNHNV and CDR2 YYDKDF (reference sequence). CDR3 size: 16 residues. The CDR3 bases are TGTGCCACCAGCAGAGGGGAGCGGGGGGGCTACAATGAGCAGTTCTTC. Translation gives CATSRGERGGYNEQFF.

The CDR3 sequence: CASSSRTRSAYEQYF. For the CDR3, the DNA is TGTGCCAGCAGTTCCCGGACTAGATCCGCCTACGAGCAGTACTTC. The chain links TRBV6-5 to TRBJ2-7, with 7 bases lining up with TRBD2. The CDR3 is made up of 15 amino acids. The junction had 8 bases not matched to a gene; V was cut back by 4 bases and J by 2 bases. Germline V gives CDR1 MNHEY, CDR2 SVGAGI.

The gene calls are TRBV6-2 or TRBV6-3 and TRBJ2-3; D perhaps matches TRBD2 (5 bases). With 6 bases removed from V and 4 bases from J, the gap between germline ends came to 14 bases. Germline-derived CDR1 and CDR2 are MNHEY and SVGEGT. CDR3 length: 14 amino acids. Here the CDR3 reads CASSSGSWSDTQYF. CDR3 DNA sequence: TGTGCCAGCAGCTCGGGAAGTTGGTCAGATACGCAGTATTTT.

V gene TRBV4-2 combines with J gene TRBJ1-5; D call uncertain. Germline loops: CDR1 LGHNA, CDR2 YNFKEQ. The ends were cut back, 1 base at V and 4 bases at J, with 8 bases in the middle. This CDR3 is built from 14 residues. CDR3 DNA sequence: TGTGCCAGCAGCCAAGTAAAGGTTAATCAGCCCCAGCATTTT. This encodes CASSQVKVNQPQHF.

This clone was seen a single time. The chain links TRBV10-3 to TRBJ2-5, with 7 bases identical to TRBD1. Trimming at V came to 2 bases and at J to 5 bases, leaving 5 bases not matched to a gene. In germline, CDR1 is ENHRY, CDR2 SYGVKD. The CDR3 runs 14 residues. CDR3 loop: CAISEPGTDETQYF. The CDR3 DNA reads TGTGCCATCAGTGAGCCGGGGACAGATGAGACCCAGTACTTC.

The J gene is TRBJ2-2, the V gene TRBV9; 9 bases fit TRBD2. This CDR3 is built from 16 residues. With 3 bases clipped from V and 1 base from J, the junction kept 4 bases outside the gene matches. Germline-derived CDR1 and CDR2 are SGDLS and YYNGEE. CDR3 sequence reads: CASSATSGWNTGELFF. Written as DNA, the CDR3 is TGTGCCAGCAGCGCCACTAGCGGGTGGAACACCGGGGAGCTGTTTTTT. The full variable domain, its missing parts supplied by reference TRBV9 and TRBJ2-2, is DSGVTQTPKHLITATGQRVTLRCSPRSGDLSVYWYQQSLDQGLQFLIQYYNGEERAKGNILERFSAQQFPDLHSELNLSSLELGDSALYFCASSATSGWNTGELFFGEGSRLTVL.

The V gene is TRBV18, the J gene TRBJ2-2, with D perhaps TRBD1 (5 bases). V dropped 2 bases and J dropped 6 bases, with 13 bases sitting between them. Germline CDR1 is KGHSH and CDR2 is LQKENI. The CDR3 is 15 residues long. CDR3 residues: CASSPNVGAAGELFF. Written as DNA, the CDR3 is TGTGCCAGCTCACCAAACGTAGGGGCGGCCGGGGAGCTGTTTTTT.

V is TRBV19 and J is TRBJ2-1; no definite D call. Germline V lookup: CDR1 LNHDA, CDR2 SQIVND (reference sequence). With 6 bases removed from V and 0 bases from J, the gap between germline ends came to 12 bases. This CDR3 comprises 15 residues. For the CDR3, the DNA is TGTGCCAGTAGGCCAGTGCCCCGCTCCTACAATGAGCAGTTCTTC. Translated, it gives CASRPVPRSYNEQFF.

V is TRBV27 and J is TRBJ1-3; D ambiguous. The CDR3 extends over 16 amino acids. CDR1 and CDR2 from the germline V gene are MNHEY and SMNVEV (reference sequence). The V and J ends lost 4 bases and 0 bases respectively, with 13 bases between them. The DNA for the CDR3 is TGTGCCAGCAGTTCGTCTTTTTTTAGCTCTGGAAACACCATATATTTT. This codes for CASSSSFFSSGNTIYF.

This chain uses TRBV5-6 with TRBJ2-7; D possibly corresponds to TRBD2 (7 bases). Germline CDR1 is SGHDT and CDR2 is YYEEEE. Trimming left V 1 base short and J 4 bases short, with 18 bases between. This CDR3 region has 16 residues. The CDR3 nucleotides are TGTGCCAGCAGCTTGATATTGCGGGGGCGGAGGTACGAGCAGTACTTC. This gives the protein CASSLILRGRRYEQYF.

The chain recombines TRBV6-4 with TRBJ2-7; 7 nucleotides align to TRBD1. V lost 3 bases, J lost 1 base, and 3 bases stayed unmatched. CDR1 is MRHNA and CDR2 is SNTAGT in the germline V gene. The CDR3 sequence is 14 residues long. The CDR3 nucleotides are TGTGCCAGCAGTGAGGCAGGGGGTTCCTACGAGCAGTACTTC. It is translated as CASSEAGGSYEQYF.

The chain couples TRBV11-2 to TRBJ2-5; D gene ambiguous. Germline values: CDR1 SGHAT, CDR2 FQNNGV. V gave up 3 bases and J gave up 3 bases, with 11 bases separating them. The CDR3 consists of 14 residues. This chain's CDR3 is CASSFGYAKETQYF. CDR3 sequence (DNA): TGTGCCAGCAGCTTTGGGTACGCGAAAGAGACCCAGTACTTC.

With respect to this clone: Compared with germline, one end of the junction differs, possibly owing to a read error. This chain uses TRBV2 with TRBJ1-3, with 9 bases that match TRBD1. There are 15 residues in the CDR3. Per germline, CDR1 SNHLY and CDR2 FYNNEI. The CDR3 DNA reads TGTGCCAGCAGTGGGGGGACAGGGTCTGAAAACACCATATATTTT. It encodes CASSGGTGSENTIYF.

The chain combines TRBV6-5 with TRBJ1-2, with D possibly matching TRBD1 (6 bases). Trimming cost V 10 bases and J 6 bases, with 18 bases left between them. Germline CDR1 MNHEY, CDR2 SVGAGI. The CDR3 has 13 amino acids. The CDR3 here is CATRDQGQNGYTF. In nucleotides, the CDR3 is TGTGCCACCCGAGATCAAGGACAGAATGGCTACACCTTC.

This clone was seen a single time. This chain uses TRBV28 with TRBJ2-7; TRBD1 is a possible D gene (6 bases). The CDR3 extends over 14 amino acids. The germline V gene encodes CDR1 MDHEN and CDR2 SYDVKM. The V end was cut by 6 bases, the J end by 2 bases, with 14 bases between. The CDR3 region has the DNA TGTGCCAGCAGCGTAGGACAGCCCCCCTACGAGCAGTACTTC. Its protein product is CASSVGQPPYEQYF.

CDR3 nucleotides: TGTGCCTGGAGTATTCCGAACGTTAATGAAAAACTGTTTTTT. Translated, it gives CAWSIPNVNEKLFF. This chain links TRBV30 with TRBJ1-4, with D unresolved. The CDR3 is 14 amino acids. Germline CDR1 and CDR2: GTSNPN and SVGIG (reference sequence). The germline V and J ends were trimmed by 2 bases and 4 bases, with 11 bases remaining between them.

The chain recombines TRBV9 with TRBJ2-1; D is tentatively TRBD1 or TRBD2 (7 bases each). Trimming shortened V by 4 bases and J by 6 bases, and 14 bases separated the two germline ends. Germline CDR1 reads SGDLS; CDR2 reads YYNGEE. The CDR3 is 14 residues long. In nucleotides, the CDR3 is TGTGCCAGCAGCACGCAGGGGGGGCCCAATGAGCAGTTCTTC. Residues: CASSTQGGPNEQFF.

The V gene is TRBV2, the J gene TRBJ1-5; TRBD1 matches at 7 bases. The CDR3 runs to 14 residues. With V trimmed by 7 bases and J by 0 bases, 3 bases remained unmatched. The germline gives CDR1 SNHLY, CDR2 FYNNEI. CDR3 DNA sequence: TGTGCCAGCATAGGGACAGATAGCAATCAGCCCCAGCATTTT. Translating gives CASIGTDSNQPQHF.

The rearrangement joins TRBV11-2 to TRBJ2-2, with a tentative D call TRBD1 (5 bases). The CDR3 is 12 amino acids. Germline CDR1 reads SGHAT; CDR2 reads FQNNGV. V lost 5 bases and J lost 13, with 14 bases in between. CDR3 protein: CASSRSSQGLFF. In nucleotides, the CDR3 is TGTGCCAGCAGCCGTAGCAGCCAGGGGCTGTTTTTT.